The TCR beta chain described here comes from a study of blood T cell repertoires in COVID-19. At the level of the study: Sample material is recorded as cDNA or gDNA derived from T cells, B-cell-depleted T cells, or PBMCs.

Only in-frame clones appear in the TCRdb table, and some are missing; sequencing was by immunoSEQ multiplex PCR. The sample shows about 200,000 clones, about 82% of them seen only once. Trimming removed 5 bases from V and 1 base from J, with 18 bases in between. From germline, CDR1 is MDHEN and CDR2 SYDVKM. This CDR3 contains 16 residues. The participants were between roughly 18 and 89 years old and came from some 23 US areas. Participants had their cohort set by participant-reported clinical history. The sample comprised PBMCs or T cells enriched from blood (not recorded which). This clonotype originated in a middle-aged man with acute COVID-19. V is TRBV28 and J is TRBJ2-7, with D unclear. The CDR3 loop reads CASSPAAFDGSYEQYF. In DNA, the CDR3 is TGTGCCAGCAGTCCCGCGGCCTTTGACGGGTCCTACGAGCAGTACTTC.